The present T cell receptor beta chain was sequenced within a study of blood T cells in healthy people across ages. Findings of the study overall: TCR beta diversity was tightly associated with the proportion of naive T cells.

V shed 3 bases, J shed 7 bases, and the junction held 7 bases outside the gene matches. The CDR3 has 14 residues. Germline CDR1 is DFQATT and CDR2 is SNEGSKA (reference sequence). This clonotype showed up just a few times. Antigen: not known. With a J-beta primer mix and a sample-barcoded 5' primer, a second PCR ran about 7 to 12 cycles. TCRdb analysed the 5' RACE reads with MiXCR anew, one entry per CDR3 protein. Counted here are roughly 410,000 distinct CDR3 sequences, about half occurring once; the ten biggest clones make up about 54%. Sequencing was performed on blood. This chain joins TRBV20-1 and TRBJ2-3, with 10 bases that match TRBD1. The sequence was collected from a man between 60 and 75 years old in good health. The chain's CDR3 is CSASPRTGGNTQYF. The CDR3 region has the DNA TGCAGTGCTAGCCCCCGGACAGGGGGGAATACGCAGTATTTT.